This T cell receptor beta chain was found in a study of blood T cell repertoires in COVID-19. Study in general: Spain, Italy and the United States supplied samples that represented acute and convalescent COVID-19. PBMCs, B-cell-depleted T cells, or T cells provided the cDNA or gDNA that made up the material.

In the source study's methods: Amplification of reference gene primers was used by the study to estimate nucleated cell counts. Produced via immunoSEQ multiplex PCR; TCRdb's table is partial and in-frame only. V and J calls and clone size are as listed in that table; D and trimming were resolved from the DNA. Of 29,000 or so clones listed, about 88% are singletons. The CDR3 has 15 residues. The germline V gene has CDR1 MNHEY and CDR2 SMNVEV (reference sequence). The ends lost 5 bases at V and 4 bases at J; junction bases unmatched: 7. V gene TRBV27 combines with J gene TRBJ1-5; TRBD1 matches 8 bases. The TCR comes from a human donor in a cohort sampled during active COVID-19. Material: peripheral blood. The DNA of the CDR3 is TGTGCCAGCAGTCCTGGACAGGGCACGAATCAGCCCCAGCATTTT. It encodes CASSPGQGTNQPQHF.